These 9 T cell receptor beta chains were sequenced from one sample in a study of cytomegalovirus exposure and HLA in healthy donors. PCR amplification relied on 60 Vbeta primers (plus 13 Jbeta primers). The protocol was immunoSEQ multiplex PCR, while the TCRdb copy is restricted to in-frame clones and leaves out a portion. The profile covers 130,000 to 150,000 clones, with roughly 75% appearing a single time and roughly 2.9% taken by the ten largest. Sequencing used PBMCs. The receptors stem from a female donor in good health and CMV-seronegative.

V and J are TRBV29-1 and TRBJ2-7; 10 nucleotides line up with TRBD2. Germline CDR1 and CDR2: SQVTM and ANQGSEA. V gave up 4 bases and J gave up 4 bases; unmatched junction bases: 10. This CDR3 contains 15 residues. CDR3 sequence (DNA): TGCAGCGTTGCCGGGGCTAGCGGGAGCTCTTACGAGCAGTACTTC. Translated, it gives CSVAGASGSSYEQYF.

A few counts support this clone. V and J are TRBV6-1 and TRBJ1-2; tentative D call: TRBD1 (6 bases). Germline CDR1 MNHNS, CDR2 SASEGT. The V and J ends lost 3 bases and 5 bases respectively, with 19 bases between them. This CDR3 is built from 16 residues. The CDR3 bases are TGTGCCAGCAGTGATATAACTAGGGGGACACGGTATGGCTACACCTTC. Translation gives CASSDITRGTRYGYTF.

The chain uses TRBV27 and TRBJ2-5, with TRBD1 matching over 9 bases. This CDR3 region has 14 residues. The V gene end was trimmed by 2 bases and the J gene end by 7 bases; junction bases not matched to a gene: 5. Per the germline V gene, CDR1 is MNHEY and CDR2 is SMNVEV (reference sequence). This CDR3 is CASSLRQGVGTQYF. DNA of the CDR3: TGTGCCAGCAGTTTAAGACAGGGGGTCGGGACCCAGTACTTC.

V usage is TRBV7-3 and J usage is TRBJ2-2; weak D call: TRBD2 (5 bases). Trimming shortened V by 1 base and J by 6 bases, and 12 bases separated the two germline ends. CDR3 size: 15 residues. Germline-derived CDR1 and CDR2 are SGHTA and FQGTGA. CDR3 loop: CASSLSRGSAGELFF. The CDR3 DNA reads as TGTGCCAGCAGCTTAAGTAGAGGGAGCGCCGGGGAGCTGTTTTTT.

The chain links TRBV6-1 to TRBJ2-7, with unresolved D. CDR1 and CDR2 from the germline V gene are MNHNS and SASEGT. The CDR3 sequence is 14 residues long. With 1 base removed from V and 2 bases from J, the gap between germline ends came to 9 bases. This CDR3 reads CASSEGFEAYEQYF. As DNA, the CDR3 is TGTGCCAGCAGTGAAGGGTTCGAGGCCTACGAGCAGTACTTC.

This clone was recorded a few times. This CDR3 is CASRNWGVSGNTIYF. The CDR3 coding sequence is TGTGCCAGCAGAAATTGGGGGGTCTCTGGAAACACCATATATTTT. V and J are TRBV5-6 and TRBJ1-3; TRBD1 might be the D (5 bases). The length of the CDR3 is 15 residues. Trimming pared 5 bases from V and 0 bases from J, leaving 12 bases between. Germline lookup yields CDR1 SGHDT and CDR2 YYEEEE.

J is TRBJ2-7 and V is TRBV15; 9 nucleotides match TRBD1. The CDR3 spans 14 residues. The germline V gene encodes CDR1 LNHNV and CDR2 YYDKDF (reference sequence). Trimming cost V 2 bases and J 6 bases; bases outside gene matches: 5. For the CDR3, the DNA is TGTGCCACCAGCAGATGGACAGGGGCGGGCGAGCAGTACTTC. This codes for CATSRWTGAGEQYF.

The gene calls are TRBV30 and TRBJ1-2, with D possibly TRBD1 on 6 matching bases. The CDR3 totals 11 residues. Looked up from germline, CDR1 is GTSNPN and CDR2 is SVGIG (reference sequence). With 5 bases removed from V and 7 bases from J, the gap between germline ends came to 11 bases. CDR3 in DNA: TGTGCCTGGGAAACAGGGTGTGGCTACACCTTC. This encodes CAWETGCGYTF.

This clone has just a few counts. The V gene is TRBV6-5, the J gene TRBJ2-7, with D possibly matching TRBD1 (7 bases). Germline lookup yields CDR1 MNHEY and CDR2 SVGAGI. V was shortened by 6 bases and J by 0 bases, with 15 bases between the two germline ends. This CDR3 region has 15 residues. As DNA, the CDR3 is TGTGCCAGCAGCCCCAGGAGGGGGCCCTCCTACGAGCAGTACTTC. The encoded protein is CASSPRRGPSYEQYF.